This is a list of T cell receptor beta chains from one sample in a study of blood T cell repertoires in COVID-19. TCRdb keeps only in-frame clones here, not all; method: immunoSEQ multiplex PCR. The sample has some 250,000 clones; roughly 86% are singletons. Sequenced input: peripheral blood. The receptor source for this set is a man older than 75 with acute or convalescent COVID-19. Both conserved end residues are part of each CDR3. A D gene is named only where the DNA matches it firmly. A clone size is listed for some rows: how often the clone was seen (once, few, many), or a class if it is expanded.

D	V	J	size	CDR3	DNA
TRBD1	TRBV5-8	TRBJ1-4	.	CASRGGGVDEKLFF	TGTGCCAGCAGAGGAGGGGGCGTAGATGAAAAACTGTTTTTT
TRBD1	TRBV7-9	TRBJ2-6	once	CASTGTGVPSSGANVLTF	TGTGCCAGCACTGGGACAGGGGTGCCTAGCTCTGGGGCCAACGTCCTGACTTTC
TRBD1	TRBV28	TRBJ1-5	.	CASRWGQGGYQPQHF	TGTGCCAGCAGATGGGGACAGGGGGGTTACCAGCCCCAGCATTTT
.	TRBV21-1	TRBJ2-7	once	CASSKAEGLILQYF	TGTGCCAGCAGCAAAGCGGAAGGACTGATTTTGCAGTACTTC
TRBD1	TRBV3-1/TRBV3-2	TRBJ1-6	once	CASRLTGVNSPLHF	TGTGCCAGCAGACTGACAGGGGTTAATTCACCCCTCCACTTT
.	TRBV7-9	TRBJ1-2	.	CASSLEPGLYGYTF	TGTGCCAGCAGCTTAGAGCCAGGGCTTTATGGCTACACCTTC
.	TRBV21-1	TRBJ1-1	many	CASSKRGVTGGSIKNTEAFF	TGTGCCAGCAGCAAACGGGGGGTAACAGGGGGCAGCATAAAGAACACTGAAGCTTTCTTT
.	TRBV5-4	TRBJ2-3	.	CASSLARGGSLTDTQYF	TGTGCCAGCAGCTTGGCAAGAGGGGGATCGTTAACAGATACGCAGTATTTT
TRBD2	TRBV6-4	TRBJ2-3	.	CASSLISGGTSDTQYF	TGTGCCAGCAGTCTCATTTCGGGGGGAACGTCAGATACGCAGTATTTT
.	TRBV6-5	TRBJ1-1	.	CASSLQGPNTEAFF	TGTGCCAGCAGTTTACAGGGACCGAACACTGAAGCTTTCTTT
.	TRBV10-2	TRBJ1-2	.	CASSDRGYGYTF	TGCGCCAGCAGTGACCGAGGGTATGGCTACACCTTC
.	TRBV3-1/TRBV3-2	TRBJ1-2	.	CASSPRTNYGYTF	TGTGCCAGCAGCCCTAGGACTAACTATGGCTACACCTTC
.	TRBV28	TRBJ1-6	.	CASRVGGSPLHF	TGTGCCAGTCGAGTGGGGGGTTCACCCCTCCACTTT
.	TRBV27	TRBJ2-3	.	CASNYRRSSTDTQYF	TGTGCCAGCAACTATCGGCGGTCTAGCACAGATACGCAGTATTTT
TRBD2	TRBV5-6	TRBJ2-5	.	CASSSLGTTKETQYF	TGTGCCAGCAGCAGCCTCGGGACTACTAAAGAGACCCAGTACTTC
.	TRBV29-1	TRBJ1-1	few	CSVGTTVNTEAFF	TGCAGCGTTGGGACGACAGTAAACACTGAAGCTTTCTTT
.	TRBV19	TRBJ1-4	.	CASSIQTGERKLFF	TGTGCCAGTAGTATACAGACAGGCGAGAGGAAACTGTTTTTT
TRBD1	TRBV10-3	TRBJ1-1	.	CAISSGTGRTEAFF	TGTGCCATCAGTTCCGGGACAGGGCGGACTGAAGCTTTCTTT
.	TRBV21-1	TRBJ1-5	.	CASSNKGIENQPQHF	TGTGCCAGCAGCAACAAGGGGATAGAAAATCAGCCCCAGCATTTT
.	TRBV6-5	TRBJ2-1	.	CASRLVYNEQFF	TGTGCCAGCAGACTGGTGTACAATGAGCAGTTCTTC
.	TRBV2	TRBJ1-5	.	CASSVNRGQPQHF	TGTGCCAGCAGTGTAAATAGGGGTCAGCCCCAGCATTTT
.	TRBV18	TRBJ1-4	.	CASSPGRDEKLFF	TGTGCCAGCTCACCAGGCAGGGATGAAAAACTGTTTTTT
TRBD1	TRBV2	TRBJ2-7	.	CASRETGGAYEQYF	TGTGCCAGCAGGGAGACAGGGGGTGCCTACGAGCAGTACTTC
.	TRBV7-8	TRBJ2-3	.	CASSYVAGADTQYF	TGTGCCAGCAGCTATGTGGCAGGCGCGGATACGCAGTATTTT
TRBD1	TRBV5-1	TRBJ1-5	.	CASSLGSGGSNQPQHF	TGCGCCAGCAGCTTGGGGTCAGGGGGAAGCAATCAGCCCCAGCATTTT
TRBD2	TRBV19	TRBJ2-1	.	CASRERTSGTNEQFF	TGTGCCAGTAGGGAGAGGACTAGCGGGACCAATGAGCAGTTCTTC
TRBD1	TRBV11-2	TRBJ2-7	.	CASSRTGQGVYEQYF	TGTGCCAGCAGCCGAACGGGACAGGGGGTATACGAGCAGTACTTC
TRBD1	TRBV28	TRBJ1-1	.	CASSPGQGYTEAFF	TGTGCCAGCAGCCCCGGACAGGGGTACACTGAAGCTTTCTTT
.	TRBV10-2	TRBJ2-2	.	CASSLLPNTGELFF	TGCGCCAGCAGCCTACTACCGAACACCGGGGAGCTGTTTTTT
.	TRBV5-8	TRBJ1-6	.	CASSFRPGDLHF	TGTGCCAGCAGCTTTCGGCCAGGGGATCTCCACTTT
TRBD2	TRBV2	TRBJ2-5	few	CASSSLAGGLGETQYF	TGTGCCAGCAGTAGCCTAGCGGGGGGCCTGGGAGAGACCCAGTACTTC
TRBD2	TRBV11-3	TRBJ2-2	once	CASSLGGDTGELFF	TGTGCCAGCAGCCTCGGGGGGGACACCGGGGAGCTGTTTTTT
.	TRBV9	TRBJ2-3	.	CASSVAGSGSSDTQYF	TGTGCCAGCAGCGTAGCGGGGTCTGGCTCTTCCGATACGCAGTATTTT
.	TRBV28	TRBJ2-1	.	CASSFSKWPGHPSRGSYNEQFF	TGTGCCAGCAGTTTCAGTAAATGGCCGGGACACCCCTCCCGAGGCTCCTACAATGAGCAGTTCTTC
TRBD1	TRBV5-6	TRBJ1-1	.	CASGLGTGRNTEAFF	TGTGCCAGCGGTCTCGGGACAGGGCGTAACACTGAAGCTTTCTTT
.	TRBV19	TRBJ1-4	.	CASSQGVTNEKLFF	TGTGCCAGTAGCCAGGGTGTCACTAATGAAAAACTGTTTTTT
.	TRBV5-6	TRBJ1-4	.	CASSLRGTSRKLFF	TGTGCCAGCAGCTTGAGGGGTACTTCAAGAAAACTGTTTTTT
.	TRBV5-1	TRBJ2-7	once	CASSFETSSYEQYF	TGCGCCAGCAGCTTTGAGACTAGCTCCTACGAGCAGTACTTC
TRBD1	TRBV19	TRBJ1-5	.	CASSQTGGNNQPQHF	TGTGCCAGTAGTCAGACAGGGGGCAACAATCAGCCCCAGCATTTT
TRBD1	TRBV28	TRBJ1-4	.	CASSFSGTGVEKLFF	TGTGCCAGCAGTTTCAGTGGGACAGGGGTCGAAAAACTGTTTTTT
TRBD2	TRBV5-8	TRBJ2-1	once	CASSSSLTSGVYNEQFF	TGTGCCAGCAGCTCAAGCCTGACTAGCGGGGTTTACAATGAGCAGTTCTTC
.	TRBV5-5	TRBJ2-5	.	CASMWRGGTQETQYF	TGTGCCAGCATGTGGAGGGGGGGCACCCAAGAGACCCAGTACTTC
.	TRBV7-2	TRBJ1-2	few	CASTPRGMGGYTF	TGTGCCAGCACCCCACGGGGAATGGGTGGCTACACCTTC
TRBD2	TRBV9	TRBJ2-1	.	CASSVSGRASNEQFF	TGTGCCAGCAGCGTGAGTGGGAGGGCTTCCAATGAGCAGTTCTTC
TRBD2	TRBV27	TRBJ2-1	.	CASRSSGRNEQFF	TGTGCCAGCAGATCTAGCGGGAGGAATGAGCAGTTCTTC
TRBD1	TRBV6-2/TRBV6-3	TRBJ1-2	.	CASSPAPGQGSIYGYTF	TGTGCCAGCAGCCCGGCCCCGGGACAGGGGTCGATCTATGGCTACACCTTC
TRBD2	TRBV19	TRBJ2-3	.	CASSSGTSGISTQYF	TGTGCCAGTAGCTCCGGGACTAGCGGGATAAGCACGCAGTATTTT
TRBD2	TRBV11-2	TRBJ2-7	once	CASSLDRTSGLAAIYEQYF	TGTGCCAGCAGCTTAGATAGGACGTCAGGACTAGCGGCAATCTACGAGCAGTACTTC
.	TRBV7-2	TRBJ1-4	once	CASSLGGTPTEKLFF	TGTGCCAGCAGCTTAGGTGGGACACCCACAGAAAAACTGTTTTTT
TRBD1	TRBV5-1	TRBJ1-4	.	CATRGGRRGNEKLFF	TGCGCCACGAGAGGGGGCAGGAGGGGTAATGAAAAACTGTTTTTT